There are a few counts of the clone carrying this T cell receptor (beta chain). This specimen comes from a study of CD8 T cells in ankylosing spondylitis. Germline V gene sequence: CDR1 SGHAT, CDR2 FQNNGV. Trimming stripped 4 bases from V and 0 bases from J, with 13 bases between. This CDR3 spans 15 amino acids. TCRdb re-analysed the 5' RACE reads in MiXCR, keeping a single row per CDR3 protein. The sample contains a few hundred thousand distinct CDR3 sequences, over 15% of which appear only once. Source material: blood, either unsorted or a sorted T cell fraction (not recorded which). J is TRBJ2-7 and V is TRBV11-2; D ambiguous. The sequence was collected from a male donor with ankylosing spondylitis or in good health (not recorded which). The CDR3, as DNA: TGTGCCAGCAGCTCCCCTCACGCTGCCTCCTACGAGCAGTACTTC. Its protein product is CASSSPHAASYEQYF.